Listed here are 19 T cell receptor beta chains from one sample, sequenced in a study of shared T cell receptors in the human thymus. Generated by immunoSEQ multiplex PCR, the TCRdb table keeps only in-frame clones and is missing some. Among more than 550,000 clones listed, roughly 88% were seen once. Another study also made use of these data, one on human thymus T cells.

Sequenced input: thymocytes. Receptors originate from a girl less than two years old with a congenital heart defect.

The chain employs TRBV5-1 and TRBJ2-4; possibly TRBD1 for D (5 bases). CDR3 length equals 13 residues. The germline V gene encodes CDR1 SGHRS and CDR2 YFSETQ. Trimming pared 1 base from V and 4 bases from J, leaving 6 bases between. In DNA, the CDR3 is TGCGCCAGCAGCTTGAGACAGAAAAACATTCAGTACTTC. Translated: CASSLRQKNIQYF.

This chain links TRBV28 with TRBJ1-5; weak D call: TRBD1 (5 bases). The CDR3 loop spans 13 amino acids. The germline V and J ends were trimmed by 6 bases and 9 bases, with 15 bases remaining between them. Per the germline V gene, CDR1 is MDHEN and CDR2 is SYDVKM. CDR3 loop: CASRGIQERPQHF. CDR3 coding DNA: TGTGCCAGCAGGGGGATACAGGAACGGCCCCAGCATTTT.

In its sample, this clone was seen once. The chain combines TRBV18 with TRBJ1-5; 7 nucleotides line up with TRBD1. V shed 1 base and J 0 bases; nucleotides not matched to a gene: 3. From germline, CDR1 is KGHSH and CDR2 LQKENI. The CDR3 is 16 amino acids. CDR3 sequence: CASSPRQGDSNQPQHF. The CDR3 DNA is TGTGCCAGCTCACCACGCCAGGGGGATAGCAATCAGCCCCAGCATTTT.

The chain recombines TRBV27 with TRBJ1-5; D unclear. Germline CDR1 and CDR2: MNHEY and SMNVEV (reference sequence). This CDR3 spans 13 amino acids. Trimming removed 5 bases from V and 0 bases from J, with 5 bases in between. Here the CDR3 DNA reads TGTGCCAGCAGTCGGGGTAGCAATCAGCCCCAGCATTTT. Translation: CASSRGSNQPQHF.

V usage is TRBV2 and J usage is TRBJ2-5; TRBD1 might be the D (5 bases). The V and J ends lost 3 bases and 5 bases respectively, with 16 bases between them. Germline values: CDR1 SNHLY, CDR2 FYNNEI. This CDR3 has 15 residues. CDR3 residues: CASSDPETARETQYF. CDR3 DNA: TGTGCCAGCAGTGATCCGGAGACAGCTCGGGAGACCCAGTACTTC. The full variable domain, completed using reference TRBV2 and TRBJ2-5, is EPEVTQTPSHQVTQMGQEVILRCVPISNHLYFYWYRQILGQKVEFLVSFYNNEISEKSEIFDDQFSVERPDGSNFTLKIRSTKLEDSAMYFCASSDPETARETQYFGPGTRLLVL.

The V call is TRBV19, the J call TRBJ2-2, with D maybe TRBD1 (6 bases). The CDR3 consists of 13 residues. Germline V gene sequence: CDR1 LNHDA, CDR2 SQIVND (reference sequence). V lost 3 bases, J lost 8 bases, and 10 bases lay in between. In DNA form, the CDR3 reads TGTGCCAGTAGTATCTGGGGGACAGGGGAGCTGTTTTTT. It yields the protein CASSIWGTGELFF.

The sample holds one count of this clone. This chain connects TRBV5-1 to TRBJ2-2, with 8 bases identical to TRBD1. The CDR3 contains 19 residues. The V gene end was trimmed by 3 bases and the J gene end by 3 bases; junction bases not matched to a gene: 16. Germline V gives CDR1 SGHRS, CDR2 YFSETQ. Here the CDR3 reads CASSCFGQGIDSDTGELFF. In DNA form, the CDR3 reads TGCGCCAGCAGCTGTTTTGGACAGGGAATAGATAGCGACACCGGGGAGCTGTTTTTT.

The chain combines TRBV5-1 with TRBJ2-7; maybe TRBD2 (5 bases). Germline assignment: CDR1 SGHRS and CDR2 YFSETQ. The CDR3 is made up of 20 amino acids. V lost 1 base, J lost 5 bases, and 31 bases lay in between. DNA for the CDR3: TGCGCCAGCAGCTTGAGCACGGGGAAGAGACGTATTCCTGTGAGACACGAGCAGTACTTC. Encoded protein: CASSLSTGKRRIPVRHEQYF.

There are a few counts of this clone. The chain combines TRBV5-1 with TRBJ1-2; no reliable D call. Germline values: CDR1 SGHRS, CDR2 YFSETQ. The V and J ends lost 5 bases and 3 bases respectively, with 11 bases between them. This CDR3 has 13 residues. The CDR3 reads CASRRGEDYGYTF. As DNA, the CDR3 is TGCGCCAGCAGGCGGGGTGAGGACTATGGCTACACCTTC.

CDR3 bases: TGTGCCAGCAGCCAAGACAGGGAGGGTGGGGTAAACACTGAAGCTTTCTTT. Amino acid sequence: CASSQDREGGVNTEAFF. This rearrangement joins TRBV14 to TRBJ1-1; weak D call: TRBD1 (5 bases). The CDR3 runs to 17 residues. Germline CDR1 is SGHDN and CDR2 is FVKESK. V shed 0 bases and J shed 2 bases, with 16 bases lying between them.

The chain joins TRBV6-1 to TRBJ2-7, with 11 bases matching TRBD1. V was pared by 7 bases and J by 2 bases, with 7 bases of the junction left unmatched. The CDR3 runs 15 residues. Germline V gene data show CDR1 as MNHNS and CDR2 as SASEGT. CDR3 protein: CASITTGQGAYEQYF. The CDR3 DNA follows: TGTGCCAGCATCACGACGGGACAGGGGGCCTACGAGCAGTACTTC.

The chain has TRBV15 and TRBJ2-1; 10 nucleotides match TRBD2. CDR3 length equals 15 residues. The junction had 3 bases not matched to a gene; V was cut back by 3 bases and J by 4 bases. The germline CDR1 and CDR2 sequences are LNHNV and YYDKDF (reference sequence). CDR3 bases: TGTGCCACCAGCAGTAGCGGGGGGCCTTACAATGAGCAGTTCTTC. It specifies CATSSSGGPYNEQFF. The complete variable domain, with remaining parts taken from reference TRBV15 and TRBJ2-1, reads DAMVIQNPRYQVTQFGKPVTLSCSQTLNHNVMYWYQQKSSQAPKLLFHYYDKDFNNEADTPDNFQSRRPNTSFCFLDIRSPGLGDTAMYLCATSSSGGPYNEQFFGPGTRLTVL.

The CDR3 is CASSQRDHRGGGWNTEAFF. Written as DNA, the CDR3 is TGCGCCAGCAGCCAAAGGGATCACAGGGGGGGAGGGTGGAACACTGAAGCTTTCTTT. The genes are TRBV4-1 and TRBJ1-1; 8 nucleotides align to TRBD1. This CDR3 is 19 amino acids long. The trim removed 2 bases at V and 1 base at J, leaving 15 bases unmatched. The germline gives CDR1 MGHRA, CDR2 YSYEKL.

The chain links TRBV5-1 to TRBJ2-5; 11 nucleotides align to TRBD2. The CDR3 is made up of 16 amino acids. Germline-derived CDR1 and CDR2 are SGHRS and YFSETQ. V was pared by 4 bases and J by 5 bases, with 10 bases of the junction left unmatched. The CDR3: CASSRILAGEGETQYF. The CDR3 coding sequence is TGCGCCAGCAGCCGTATACTAGCGGGGGAGGGGGAGACCCAGTACTTC.

The chain links TRBV5-1 to TRBJ2-1, with 8 positions matching TRBD2. This CDR3 region has 17 residues. The germline gives CDR1 SGHRS, CDR2 YFSETQ. The V and J ends lost 3 bases and 4 bases, in that order; junction bases with no gene match: 12. The CDR3 loop is CASSSLSGTRGYNEQFF. The CDR3 DNA follows: TGCGCCAGCAGCTCCCTAAGTGGGACTAGGGGTTACAATGAGCAGTTCTTC.

The chain is built from TRBV28 and TRBJ1-1, with 9 bases fitting TRBD1. Germline V CDR1 and CDR2: MDHEN, SYDVKM. The junction had 6 bases not matched to a gene; V was cut back by 4 bases and J by 6 bases. CDR3 length: 14 amino acids. The CDR3 sequence: CASSWTGDVSEAFF. CDR3 DNA sequence: TGTGCCAGCAGTTGGACAGGGGATGTCTCTGAAGCTTTCTTT.

The chain employs TRBV6-5 and TRBJ2-7; 8 bases align to TRBD1. CDR1 is MNHEY and CDR2 is SVGAGI in the germline V gene. Losses at the gene ends were 6 bases for V and 3 bases for J; bases not matched to a gene: 10. This CDR3 contains 15 residues. The CDR3 is CASRSQTGGNYEQYF. CDR3 sequence (DNA): TGTGCCAGCAGATCACAAACAGGGGGAAACTACGAGCAGTACTTC.

The J gene is TRBJ1-4, the V gene TRBV5-8; D is unresolved. Trimming left V 6 bases short and J 6 bases short, with 6 bases between. Germline CDR1 SGHTS, CDR2 YDEGEE. This CDR3 comprises 11 residues. Here the CDR3 reads CASTQYEKLFF. The CDR3 nucleotides are TGTGCCAGCACCCAGTATGAAAAACTGTTTTTT. Combining the CDR3 with reference TRBV5-8 and TRBJ1-4 gives the whole variable domain EAGVTQSPTHLIKTRGQQATLRCSPISGHTSVYWYQQALGLGLQFLLWYDEGEERNRGNFPPRFSGRQFPNYSSELNVNALELEDSALYLCASTQYEKLFFGSGTQLSVL.

The rearrangement links TRBV27 to TRBJ2-5; D possibly corresponds to TRBD1 (6 bases). TRBJ2-7 matches the DNA end more closely, so the J call is doubtful. The CDR3 has 12 amino acids. Germline V gives CDR1 MNHEY, CDR2 SMNVEV (reference sequence). The CDR3 sequence: CASSSRQDEQYF. The CDR3 coding sequence is TGTGCCAGCAGTTCTCGACAGGACGAGCAGTACTTC.